The subject of this entry is one T cell receptor beta chain. The target antigen is unknown. The data were obtained in a study of CXCR3-negative and CXCR3-positive naive CD8 T cells. Study-level background: The libraries yielded some 150 million TRB reads, about 1.5 +/- 0.3 million each.

Study-level points and caveats: Surface CD5 matched across naive subsets, and TRB CDR3 properties served to infer TCR strength. TRB CDR3 hydrophobicity was greater in CXCR3-positive naive cells than in CXCR3-negative naive cells.

UMI labels and 5' RACE were used to prepare the TRB cDNA libraries. After re-calling the 5' RACE reads, TCRdb lists one entry per CDR3 protein, DNA absent. The listing contains more than 50,000 distinct CDR3 sequences. The source material was naive CXCR3- CD8+ T cells from blood. Sample subset: CD45RO-CCR7+CD27+CD95- naive CD8+ T cells lacking CXCR3 (TNR3-). The receptor comes from a human donor in good health. Some clones in this sample may be carry-over from other donors' samples.

CDR3: CASSLRLAIETQYF. The chain uses TRBV28 and TRBJ2-5; there is no DNA to check the TCRdb D call of TRBD2. Germline V gene data show CDR1 as MDHEN and CDR2 as SYDVKM. The CDR3 contains 14 residues.